The present entry profiles one TCR beta chain with its context. Antigen: not known. This sample was included in a study of beta chain features in type 1 diabetes. Points from the study as a whole: Within each of all four CD4+ subsets, Type 1 diabetes patients had TCRB CDR3s that were moderately but significantly shorter.

CDR3 size: 17 residues. In germline, CDR1 is MDHEN, CDR2 SYDVKM. Trimming at V came to 6 bases and at J to 5 bases, leaving 10 bases not matched to a gene. Sequencing targeted expressed TCRB transcripts, as all isolated RNA had been reverse transcribed. Clones were read by immunoSEQ multiplex PCR, and TCRdb kept only the in-frame ones, dropping some. The sample records about 150,000 clones, approximately 7.8% being singletons. The TCR was taken from a woman aged 40 to 49 with type 1 diabetes. The chain employs TRBV28 and TRBJ2-1; 13 nucleotides agree with TRBD2. The sequenced material came from central memory CD4+ T cells from blood. CDR3 sequence reads: CASSKTSGRAVHNEQFF. CDR3 coding DNA: TGTGCCAGCAGCAAAACTAGCGGGAGGGCGGTCCACAATGAGCAGTTCTTC.